Below are 12 T cell receptor beta chains sequenced from a single sample in a study of CD8 T cells in ankylosing spondylitis. What these receptors recognize is not known. TCRdb recomputed calls from the 5' RACE reads with MiXCR, one row per CDR3 protein. This table has under 950,000 distinct CDR3 sequences, 15% to 20% appearing once. Study outcomes and limitations: Blood from ankylosing spondylitis patients appeared to carry a characteristic eight-variant TCR beta motif.

Sequencing was done on a sample of blood, either unsorted or a sorted T cell fraction (not recorded which). Receptors were obtained from a male donor with ankylosing spondylitis.

V and J are TRBV20-1 and TRBJ1-2; the D is unclear. The CDR3 is made up of 12 amino acids. The germline V gene has CDR1 DFQATT and CDR2 SNEGSKA (reference sequence). Trimming took off 5 bases at V and 0 bases at J, with 7 bases between the two ends. As DNA, the CDR3 is TGCAGTGCTGCCACTGCTAACTATGGCTACACCTTC. Amino acids: CSAATANYGYTF.

This clonotype was seen a few times. The V call is TRBV5-1, the J call TRBJ2-4, with D tentatively TRBD1 (6 bases). Trimming cost V 2 bases and J 6 bases, with 15 bases left between them. CDR1 is SGHRS and CDR2 is YFSETQ in the germline V gene. This CDR3 comprises 15 residues. CDR3 in DNA: TGCGCCAGCAGCTTTGATATAGTAGGGGGAAACATTCAGTACTTC. This encodes CASSFDIVGGNIQYF.

J is TRBJ2-7 and V is TRBV20-1; 7 bases align to TRBD2. Unmatched junction bases numbered 5, after V lost 6 bases and J lost 0 bases. CDR3 length equals 13 residues. CDR1 and CDR2 (germline): DFQATT, SNEGSKA (reference sequence). For the CDR3, the DNA is TGCAGTGCAGTTAGCGGGTCCTCCTACGAGCAGTACTTC. Its translation: CSAVSGSSYEQYF.

The V call is TRBV4-1, the J call TRBJ2-1, with 11 bases fitting TRBD2. Germline V gene data show CDR1 as MGHRA and CDR2 as YSYEKL. This CDR3 has 17 residues. Trimming took 2 bases from V and 5 from J; bases not matched to a gene: 8. The CDR3 sequence: CASSQTPRLAGNNEQFF. The CDR3 DNA is TGCGCCAGCAGCCAAACTCCGCGACTAGCGGGAAACAATGAGCAGTTCTTC.

In the case of this clonotype: Since the CDR3 does not end with the conserved phenylalanine or tryptophan, this likely comes from a read error. This chain's CDR3 is CSEYRADEQYL. In DNA, the CDR3 is TGCAGCGAGTACAGGGCGGACGAGCAGTACCTC. The V gene is TRBV29-1, the J gene TRBJ2-7; TRBD1 is a possible D gene (6 bases). V lost 7 bases and J 5 bases, leaving 12 bases between the germline ends. The CDR3 consists of 11 residues. Looked up from germline, CDR1 is SQVTM and CDR2 is ANQGSEA.

The chain couples TRBV20-1 to TRBJ2-7, with a possible D match to TRBD1 (6 bases). Germline V gene data show CDR1 as DFQATT and CDR2 as SNEGSKA (reference sequence). CDR3 length: 16 residues. The V and J ends lost 1 base and 3 bases respectively, with 19 bases between them. CDR3 coding DNA: TGCAGTGCTAGAGCCGCAAGAACGACAGGCAACTACGAGCAGTACTTC. Its protein product is CSARAARTTGNYEQYF.

The chain couples TRBV20-1 to TRBJ1-2, with TRBD1 matching 11 bases. Trimming took 0 bases from V and 6 from J; bases not matched to a gene: 3. Per the germline V gene, CDR1 is DFQATT and CDR2 is SNEGSKA (reference sequence). CDR3 length equals 14 residues. This CDR3 reads CSARDPGQGDGYTF. CDR3 nucleotides: TGCAGTGCTAGAGACCCGGGACAGGGGGATGGCTACACCTTC.

The chain combines TRBV20-1 with TRBJ2-5; 11 bases map to TRBD2. This CDR3 region has 17 residues. Per germline, CDR1 DFQATT and CDR2 SNEGSKA (reference sequence). V shed 3 bases and J 3 bases; nucleotides not matched to a gene: 12. This CDR3 reads CSARTSGAGGSKETQYF. The CDR3 region has the DNA TGCAGTGCTAGGACTAGCGGGGCCGGGGGTTCGAAAGAGACCCAGTACTTC.

The chain has TRBV27 and TRBJ2-7; 9 nucleotides align to TRBD2. J gave up 6 bases and V 3 bases, and 6 bases lay outside the gene matches. Germline V lookup: CDR1 MNHEY, CDR2 SMNVEV (reference sequence). CDR3 size: 14 residues. CDR3 DNA: TGTGCCAGCAGTTTCGGCGGGGGGGCAGGCGAGCAGTACTTC. This gives the protein CASSFGGGAGEQYF.

As DNA, the CDR3 is TGTGCCAGCAGCCGTCGGCCAGTGGTGGGCACCGGGGAGCTGTTTTTT. Its protein product is CASSRRPVVGTGELFF. The chain has TRBV7-6 and TRBJ2-2; unclear D gene. The V gene's germline CDR1 is SGHVS and CDR2 FNYEAQ. The CDR3 is made up of 16 amino acids. V was cut by 5 bases and J by 4 bases, with 17 bases left in between.

The chain has TRBV6-2 or TRBV6-3 and TRBJ2-4; D is possibly TRBD1 or TRBD2 (5 bases each). With 4 bases removed from V and 6 bases from J, the gap between germline ends came to 13 bases. This CDR3 comprises 14 residues. Germline values: CDR1 MNHEY, CDR2 SVGEGT. Written as DNA, the CDR3 is TGTGCCAGCAGTTTCCAGGGACCGGGAAACATTCAGTACTTC. This encodes CASSFQGPGNIQYF.

This clonotype was picked up a small number of times. CDR3 DNA: TGCAGCGTTGAAGGGTGGGAGGTGACAGATACGCAGTATTTT. Translating it yields CSVEGWEVTDTQYF. V usage is TRBV29-1 and J usage is TRBJ2-3; weak D call: TRBD2 (6 bases). V was cut by 1 base and J by 3 bases, with 11 bases left in between. CDR1 is SQVTM and CDR2 is ANQGSEA in the germline V gene. CDR3 length: 14 amino acids.